The rows below give T cell receptor beta chains drawn from one sample of a study of T cell responses to AZD1222 COVID-19 vaccine. Sequenced by immunoSEQ multiplex PCR; TCRdb stores in-frame clones only, minus some. This table has around 140,000 clones, 75% to 85% appearing once. Source: peripheral blood, taken 28 days after the second dose of the MenACWY control vaccine. The receptors originated from an adult who received the MenACWY meningococcal vaccine as a control. The CDR3 runs from the conserved cysteine through the conserved F or W. The order of the fields is J gene, D gene, CDR3 length, V gene, CDR3 protein, CDR3 DNA. A D gene is named only where the DNA matches it firmly.

J: TRBJ1-1; D: .; length: 12; V: TRBV14; CDR3: CASSQDYRVAFF; DNA: TGTGCCAGCAGCCAAGATTACAGGGTCGCTTTCTTT
J: TRBJ2-3; D: .; length: 15; V: TRBV11-2; CDR3: CASSQRPRSEDTQYF; DNA: TGTGCCAGCAGCCAACGACCCAGGTCTGAAGATACGCAGTATTTT
J: TRBJ2-4; D: .; length: 15; V: TRBV23-1; CDR3: CASSQSFRGKNIQYF; DNA: TGCGCCAGCAGTCAATCGTTCAGGGGAAAAAACATTCAGTACTTC
J: TRBJ1-5; D: .; length: 17; V: TRBV18; CDR3: CASSPKLTGTGNLPQHF; DNA: TGTGCCAGCTCACCAAAATTAACAGGGACGGGGAATCTGCCCCAGCATTTT
J: TRBJ1-2; D: TRBD1; length: 14; V: TRBV4-2; CDR3: CASSLAGTGSGYTF; DNA: TGTGCCAGCAGCCTAGCCGGGACAGGGAGTGGCTACACCTTC
J: TRBJ1-1; D: .; length: 14; V: TRBV7-6; CDR3: CASSKLQGFTEAFF; DNA: TGTGCCAGCAGCAAACTACAGGGATTCACTGAAGCTTTCTTT
J: TRBJ1-5; D: .; length: 12; V: TRBV19; CDR3: CASETPPKPQHF; DNA: TGTGCCAGCGAAACGCCCCCAAAGCCCCAGCATTTT
J: TRBJ2-2; D: TRBD1; length: 16; V: TRBV7-9; CDR3: CASSLGDRGLTEELFF; DNA: TGTGCCAGCAGCTTAGGGGACAGGGGCCTTACCGAGGAGCTGTTTTTT
J: TRBJ2-2; D: .; length: 15; V: TRBV5-4; CDR3: CASSQGPLRPGELFF; DNA: TGTGCCAGCAGCCAAGGGCCCCTAAGGCCCGGGGAGCTGTTTTTT
J: TRBJ2-4; D: .; length: 19; V: TRBV21-1; CDR3: CASSKEGIGGELAKNIQYF; DNA: TGTGCCAGCAGCAAAGAAGGGATAGGGGGGGAATTAGCCAAAAACATTCAGTACTTC
J: TRBJ2-7; D: .; length: 11; V: TRBV7-2; CDR3: CASSLLSVLHF; DNA: TGTGCCAGCAGCTTATTGTCTGTGTTGCACTTC
J: TRBJ1-3; D: .; length: 17; V: TRBV9; CDR3: CASSRQVGANSGNTIYF; DNA: TGTGCCAGCAGCCGCCAAGTCGGGGCGAACTCTGGAAACACCATATATTTT
J: TRBJ1-2; D: TRBD1; length: 16; V: TRBV5-5; CDR3: CASSLVPAGGSYGYTF; DNA: TGTGCCAGCAGCTTGGTCCCCGCAGGGGGCTCCTATGGCTACACCTTC
J: TRBJ2-2; D: .; length: 14; V: TRBV7-2; CDR3: CASSPAGRTGELFF; DNA: TGTGCCAGCAGCCCGGCAGGGAGGACCGGGGAGCTGTTTTTT
J: TRBJ1-2; D: .; length: 13; V: TRBV5-1; CDR3: CASSLEGFRGYTF; DNA: TGCGCCAGCAGCTTAGAAGGATTTCGGGGCTACACCTTC
J: TRBJ2-2; D: .; length: 14; V: TRBV2; CDR3: CASSNQLASGELFF; DNA: TGTGCCAGCAGTAATCAGTTAGCATCCGGGGAGCTGTTTTTT
J: TRBJ1-4; D: .; length: 13; V: TRBV10-3; CDR3: CAIKAGTNEKLFF; DNA: TGTGCCATCAAAGCAGGGACTAATGAAAAACTGTTTTTT